These 7 T cell receptor beta chains came from one sample sequenced in a study of shared clonotypes between healthy human individuals. Profiling relied on immunoSEQ multiplex PCR, and the TCRdb table lists in-frame clones only, not all of them. The data show 2 million to 2.5 million clones, with 85% to 95% seen just once and more than 0.35% held by the top ten. The sequenced sample was naive CD4+ T cells from PBMCs. The subset here: CD45RA+ positively selected. The receptors here all came from a man between 18 and 29 years old in good health. Some clones in this sample may be carry-over from other donors' samples.

This clone was found a few times. The CDR3 region is CASSPWGDNYGYTF. The CDR3 DNA reads as TGTGCCAGCAGCCCTTGGGGGGATAACTATGGCTACACCTTC. The chain combines TRBV7-9 with TRBJ1-2; D might be TRBD1 (5 bases). The germline V and J ends were trimmed by 5 bases and 1 base, with 11 bases remaining between them. From germline, CDR1 is SEHNR and CDR2 FQNEAQ (reference sequence). The CDR3 spans 14 residues. The whole variable domain, remainder taken from reference TRBV7-9 and TRBJ1-2, is DTGVSQNPRHKITKRGQNVTFRCDPISEHNRLYWYRQTLGQGPEFLTYFQNEAQLEKSRLLSDRFSAERPKGSFSTLEIQRTEQGDSAMYLCASSPWGDNYGYTFGSGTRLTVV.

V usage is TRBV2 and J usage is TRBJ2-7; possible D gene TRBD1, 6 bases. Germline V gene sequence: CDR1 SNHLY, CDR2 FYNNEI. The CDR3 covers 12 residues. The V and J ends lost 7 bases and 5 bases respectively, with 12 bases between them. CDR3 sequence: CASKQGRHEQYF. Written as DNA, the CDR3 is TGTGCCAGCAAACAGGGTAGGCACGAGCAGTACTTC.

In nucleotides, the CDR3 is TGTGCCAGCAGCTTAGGCCCCATTACCCTCACAGATACGCAGTATTTT. This sequence encodes CASSLGPITLTDTQYF. This sequence joins TRBV7-6 and TRBJ2-3, with D unclear. Trimming shortened V by 1 base and J by 2 bases, and 13 bases separated the two germline ends. CDR1 and CDR2 from the germline V gene are SGHVS and FNYEAQ. This CDR3 is built from 16 residues.

This chain's CDR3 is CASSLSPGLANNEQFF. Written as DNA, the CDR3 is TGTGCCAGCAGCCTGAGTCCGGGACTAGCGAACAATGAGCAGTTCTTC. The chain has TRBV6-4 and TRBJ2-1; 10 bases match TRBD2. The V gene's germline CDR1 is MRHNA and CDR2 SNTAGT. The CDR3 covers 16 residues. Unmatched junction bases numbered 10, after V lost 6 bases and J lost 5 bases.

The chain combines TRBV6-1 with TRBJ2-6; no definite D call. Germline values: CDR1 MNHNS, CDR2 SASEGT. The CDR3 consists of 15 residues. V was cut by 2 bases and J by 0 bases, with 5 bases left in between. CDR3 sequence: CASSETDSGANVLTF. The CDR3 nucleotides are TGTGCCAGCAGTGAAACGGACTCTGGGGCCAACGTCCTGACTTTC.

The V gene is TRBV19, the J gene TRBJ2-5; possibly TRBD1 for D (5 bases). V was shortened by 4 bases and J by 5 bases, with 11 bases between the two germline ends. The V gene's germline CDR1 is LNHDA and CDR2 SQIVND (reference sequence). The CDR3 contains 13 residues. The CDR3 nucleotides read TGTGCCAGTAGTAGAGGACACGTGGAGACCCAGTACTTC. Its translation is CASSRGHVETQYF.

V and J are TRBV19 and TRBJ2-3, with 9 bases lining up with TRBD2. The CDR3 spans 13 residues. In germline, CDR1 is LNHDA, CDR2 SQIVND (reference sequence). The V and J ends lost 7 bases and 4 bases, in that order; junction bases with no gene match: 3. The CDR3 nucleotides are TGTGCCAGTAATGCGGGAGGGCCAGATACGCAGTATTTT. This sequence encodes CASNAGGPDTQYF.